A selection of T cell receptor beta chains follows, all from one sample in a study of Ad26.COV2.S vaccination and SARS-CoV-2 variants. Assay used: immunoSEQ multiplex PCR; TCRdb lists only in-frame clones, some missing. The sample carries more than 350,000 clones, around 90% recorded once. Sequenced here: peripheral blood, sampled in a trial of Ad26.COV2.S vaccine versus placebo. The receptors were gathered from a person aged 18-60 years who received the Ad26.COV2.S COVID-19 vaccine or a placebo. Each CDR3 is given with its conserved first and last residue. D genes are given only for firm matches. Clone size is stated in some rows and not others, as once, few, many or a class when expanded.

J gene: TRBJ2-1
V gene: TRBV27
D gene: NA
clone size: NA
CDR3 DNA: TGTGCCAGCAGTTCCCCGGGTAATGAGCAGTTCTTC
CDR3 protein: CASSSPGNEQFF

J gene: TRBJ1-2
V gene: TRBV28
D gene: NA
clone size: NA
CDR3 DNA: TGTGCCAGCAGTTTAGGGAGACAGCACGGCTATGGCTACACCTTC
CDR3 protein: CASSLGRQHGYGYTF

J gene: TRBJ2-7
V gene: TRBV5-1
D gene: NA
clone size: NA
CDR3 DNA: TGCGCCAGCAGGGGGGGCACTTCCTACGAGCAGTACTTC
CDR3 protein: CASRGGTSYEQYF

J gene: TRBJ1-3
V gene: TRBV28
D gene: NA
clone size: NA
CDR3 DNA: TGTGCCAGCAGTTTTACGGGGGTACACGGTGGAAACACCATATATTTT
CDR3 protein: CASSFTGVHGGNTIYF

J gene: TRBJ2-3
V gene: TRBV5-1
D gene: TRBD2
clone size: once
CDR3 DNA: TGCGCCAGCAGCTCTAGCGGGAGGGCCCCAGATACGCAGTATTTT
CDR3 protein: CASSSSGRAPDTQYF

J gene: TRBJ1-1
V gene: TRBV6-2/TRBV6-3
D gene: NA
clone size: NA
CDR3 DNA: TGTGCCAGCAGTTTGGGACACACTGAAGCTTTCTTT
CDR3 protein: CASSLGHTEAFF

J gene: TRBJ1-1
V gene: TRBV19
D gene: NA
clone size: NA
CDR3 DNA: TGTGCCAGTAGTATACTTTTAGCACGGACGAACACTGAAGCTTTCTTT
CDR3 protein: CASSILLARTNTEAFF

J gene: TRBJ1-1
V gene: TRBV11-3
D gene: NA
clone size: NA
CDR3 DNA: TGTGCCAGCAGCTTCATAGGGTGGGGGGTGGAGAACACTGAAGCTTTCTTT
CDR3 protein: CASSFIGWGVENTEAFF

J gene: TRBJ2-7
V gene: TRBV10-3
D gene: NA
clone size: few
CDR3 DNA: TGTGCCATCAGGCAGGGGGGGTTATACGAGCAGTACTTC
CDR3 protein: CAIRQGGLYEQYF

J gene: TRBJ2-1
V gene: TRBV19
D gene: TRBD2
clone size: NA
CDR3 DNA: TGTGCCAGTAGTACTTTACTGGCGGGAGGGTACAATGAGCAGTTCTTC
CDR3 protein: CASSTLLAGGYNEQFF

J gene: TRBJ2-7
V gene: TRBV7-9
D gene: NA
clone size: once
CDR3 DNA: TGTGCCAGCAGCAAGAATGAAGGTCCTTCCTACGAGCAGTACTTC
CDR3 protein: CASSKNEGPSYEQYF

J gene: TRBJ2-2
V gene: TRBV4-1
D gene: TRBD2
clone size: few
CDR3 DNA: TGCGCCAGCAGCATAAGACTAGCGCTATCCGGGGAGCTGTTTTTT
CDR3 protein: CASSIRLALSGELFF

J gene: TRBJ2-5
V gene: TRBV5-1
D gene: NA
clone size: few
CDR3 DNA: TGCGCCAGCAGACTGGAAGCAGAGACCCAGTACTTC
CDR3 protein: CASRLEAETQYF

J gene: TRBJ2-2
V gene: TRBV9
D gene: TRBD1
clone size: NA
CDR3 DNA: TGTGCCAGCAGCACGGACAGGGCCTGGGGCGGGGAGCTGTTTTTT
CDR3 protein: CASSTDRAWGGELFF

J gene: TRBJ2-2
V gene: TRBV12-3/TRBV12-4
D gene: NA
clone size: few
CDR3 DNA: TGTGCCAGCAGTTTCGGCCGCACCGGGGAGCTGTTTTTT
CDR3 protein: CASSFGRTGELFF

J gene: TRBJ2-7
V gene: TRBV18
D gene: NA
clone size: NA
CDR3 DNA: TGTGCCAGCTCACCAGGAGGAAGCTACGAGCAGTACTTC
CDR3 protein: CASSPGGSYEQYF

J gene: TRBJ2-7
V gene: TRBV2
D gene: NA
clone size: NA
CDR3 DNA: TGTGCCAGCAGTGATGAGGCGGGCCAGTACTTC
CDR3 protein: CASSDEAGQYF

J gene: TRBJ2-6
V gene: TRBV3-1/TRBV3-2
D gene: NA
clone size: once
CDR3 DNA: TGTGCCAGCAGCCAAGTTGCCTTTTCTGGGGCCAACGTCCTGACTTTC
CDR3 protein: CASSQVAFSGANVLTF

J gene: TRBJ2-7
V gene: TRBV18
D gene: NA
clone size: NA
CDR3 DNA: TGTGCCAGCTCACCCGAAGCCGGGACCTACTACGAGCAGTACTTC
CDR3 protein: CASSPEAGTYYEQYF

J gene: TRBJ1-2
V gene: TRBV28
D gene: NA
clone size: NA
CDR3 DNA: TGTGCCAGCAGTACCGAATATGGCTACACCTTC
CDR3 protein: CASSTEYGYTF

J gene: TRBJ2-5
V gene: TRBV18
D gene: TRBD2
clone size: NA
CDR3 DNA: TGTGCCAGCTCACCAAGAGCGGGAGGGGGAGAGACCCAGTACTTC
CDR3 protein: CASSPRAGGGETQYF

J gene: TRBJ1-2
V gene: TRBV5-1
D gene: TRBD1
clone size: NA
CDR3 DNA: TGCGCCAGCAGTACGGTGACAGGGGCTAACTATGGCTACACCTTC
CDR3 protein: CASSTVTGANYGYTF

J gene: TRBJ2-7
V gene: TRBV7-3
D gene: NA
clone size: NA
CDR3 DNA: TGTGCCAGCAGCTTAATAGGATCCTACGAGCAGTACTTC
CDR3 protein: CASSLIGSYEQYF

J gene: TRBJ1-1
V gene: TRBV2
D gene: NA
clone size: NA
CDR3 DNA: TGTGCCAGCCAAAGGCGAGGGGCTCTTGAAGCTTTCTTT
CDR3 protein: CASQRRGALEAFF

J gene: TRBJ2-1
V gene: TRBV28
D gene: NA
clone size: few
CDR3 DNA: TGTGCCAGCAGTGCACAGGATGAGCAGTTCTTC
CDR3 protein: CASSAQDEQFF

J gene: TRBJ2-3
V gene: TRBV7-6
D gene: TRBD2
clone size: NA
CDR3 DNA: TGTGCCAGCAGCCCGCTAGCGGGAGGGCCCGATACGCAGTATTTT
CDR3 protein: CASSPLAGGPDTQYF

J gene: TRBJ2-1
V gene: TRBV2
D gene: TRBD2
clone size: NA
CDR3 DNA: TGTGCCAGCAGGGCGTTAGCGGGAGATTACAATGAGCAGTTCTTC
CDR3 protein: CASRALAGDYNEQFF

J gene: TRBJ2-2
V gene: TRBV2
D gene: NA
clone size: NA
CDR3 DNA: TGTGCCAGCAGTGAACCTTGGGGAACCGGGGAGCTGTTTTTT
CDR3 protein: CASSEPWGTGELFF

J gene: TRBJ2-7
V gene: TRBV29-1
D gene: TRBD1
clone size: NA
CDR3 DNA: TGCAGCGCGCGACAGGGGGAATACGAGCAGTACTTC
CDR3 protein: CSARQGEYEQYF

J gene: TRBJ1-6
V gene: TRBV15
D gene: TRBD1
clone size: few
CDR3 DNA: TGTGCCACCAGCAGAGTAACAGGGGGGGTTTCACCCCTCCACTTT
CDR3 protein: CATSRVTGGVSPLHF

J gene: TRBJ1-2
V gene: TRBV6-5
D gene: NA
clone size: once
CDR3 DNA: TGTGCCAGCAGTTACATTGGGACCTATGGCTACACCTTC
CDR3 protein: CASSYIGTYGYTF

J gene: TRBJ1-5
V gene: TRBV19
D gene: NA
clone size: NA
CDR3 DNA: TGTGCCAGTAGCCAGGGGATGGCTCAGCCCCAGCATTTT
CDR3 protein: CASSQGMAQPQHF

J gene: TRBJ2-7
V gene: TRBV5-1
D gene: NA
clone size: NA
CDR3 DNA: TGCGCCAGCAGCTTGGGGTCTACCTACGAGCAGTACTTC
CDR3 protein: CASSLGSTYEQYF

J gene: TRBJ2-7
V gene: TRBV3-1/TRBV3-2
D gene: TRBD2
clone size: NA
CDR3 DNA: TGTGCCAGCAGCCAAGCCCGAGCGGGAGTAGGGGACGAGCAGTACTTC
CDR3 protein: CASSQARAGVGDEQYF

J gene: TRBJ2-7
V gene: TRBV19
D gene: NA
clone size: few
CDR3 DNA: TGTGCCAGTAGTATATCAGGGTACCACGAGCAGTACTTC
CDR3 protein: CASSISGYHEQYF

J gene: TRBJ2-1
V gene: TRBV9
D gene: TRBD2
clone size: NA
CDR3 DNA: TGTGCCAGCAGCGTAGGACTAGCCTTTGATGAGCAGTTCTTC
CDR3 protein: CASSVGLAFDEQFF

J gene: TRBJ1-2
V gene: TRBV28
D gene: TRBD1
clone size: NA
CDR3 DNA: TGTGCCAGCAGTTTACTATCATTCCCAGGGGGCGATAGCTACACCTTC
CDR3 protein: CASSLLSFPGGDSYTF

J gene: TRBJ2-1
V gene: TRBV19
D gene: NA
clone size: NA
CDR3 DNA: TGTGCCAGTAGTATCGAGGTCTCTAGAAATGAGCAGTTCTTC
CDR3 protein: CASSIEVSRNEQFF

J gene: TRBJ1-1
V gene: TRBV19
D gene: NA
clone size: NA
CDR3 DNA: TGTGCCAGTAATAGGGCGGAGCTCTCAAACACTGAAGCTTTCTTT
CDR3 protein: CASNRAELSNTEAFF

J gene: TRBJ2-1
V gene: TRBV27
D gene: NA
clone size: NA
CDR3 DNA: TGTGCCAGCAGTTCCGGACTGAGCTCCTACAATGAGCAGTTCTTC
CDR3 protein: CASSSGLSSYNEQFF

J gene: TRBJ2-7
V gene: TRBV27
D gene: NA
clone size: NA
CDR3 DNA: TGTGCCAGCAGTTTGGGGGGGGCCCACGAGCAGTACTTC
CDR3 protein: CASSLGGAHEQYF

J gene: TRBJ1-3
V gene: TRBV5-4
D gene: TRBD1
clone size: NA
CDR3 DNA: TGTGCCAGCAGCCCCGGGACAGGGTTAGGAAACACCATATATTTT
CDR3 protein: CASSPGTGLGNTIYF

J gene: TRBJ1-1
V gene: TRBV7-9
D gene: NA
clone size: NA
CDR3 DNA: TGTGCCAGCAGCCCCTCGAATATGGGGACTGAAGCTTTCTTT
CDR3 protein: CASSPSNMGTEAFF

J gene: TRBJ2-2
V gene: TRBV7-3
D gene: NA
clone size: NA
CDR3 DNA: TGTGCCAGCAGCTCCGGGCCAACAACGAACACCGGGGAGCTGTTTTTT
CDR3 protein: CASSSGPTTNTGELFF

J gene: TRBJ2-1
V gene: TRBV5-1
D gene: TRBD2
clone size: NA
CDR3 DNA: TGCGCCAGCAGCGTAGGACTAGCGGATCCTTACAATGAGCAGTTCTTC
CDR3 protein: CASSVGLADPYNEQFF

J gene: TRBJ1-5
V gene: TRBV25-1
D gene: NA
clone size: NA
CDR3 DNA: TGTGCCAGCAGTGAACCCCTGGAGACCTACAGCAATCAGCCCCAGCATTTT
CDR3 protein: CASSEPLETYSNQPQHF

J gene: TRBJ1-2
V gene: TRBV19
D gene: NA
clone size: NA
CDR3 DNA: TGTGCCAGTAGTGTCTCCGACGGCGGGAACTATGGCTACACCTTC
CDR3 protein: CASSVSDGGNYGYTF

J gene: TRBJ2-1
V gene: TRBV9
D gene: TRBD1
clone size: NA
CDR3 DNA: TGTGCCAGCAGCGTAGGTGTGGGGACAGCAAACAATGAGCAGTTCTTC
CDR3 protein: CASSVGVGTANNEQFF

J gene: TRBJ2-3
V gene: TRBV6-5
D gene: TRBD2
clone size: NA
CDR3 DNA: TGTGCCAGCAGTCCAGCGGGAGGCGGGGCAGATACGCAGTATTTT
CDR3 protein: CASSPAGGGADTQYF

J gene: TRBJ2-1
V gene: TRBV5-4
D gene: TRBD2
clone size: NA
CDR3 DNA: TGTGCCAGCAGCTTGCTAGCGGGACTTAATGAGCAGTTCTTC
CDR3 protein: CASSLLAGLNEQFF

J gene: TRBJ2-2
V gene: TRBV6-5
D gene: NA
clone size: NA
CDR3 DNA: TGTGCCACCGGGACACCCAACACCGGGGAGCTGTTTTTT
CDR3 protein: CATGTPNTGELFF

J gene: TRBJ2-1
V gene: TRBV15
D gene: TRBD2
clone size: NA
CDR3 DNA: TGTGCCACCAGCAGAGGATGGGCTAGCGGGAGGGTTAATGAGCAGTTCTTC
CDR3 protein: CATSRGWASGRVNEQFF

J gene: TRBJ2-7
V gene: TRBV27
D gene: TRBD2
clone size: NA
CDR3 DNA: TGTGCCAGCAGACGCCTGACTAGCGGTCCCGAGCAGTACTTC
CDR3 protein: CASRRLTSGPEQYF